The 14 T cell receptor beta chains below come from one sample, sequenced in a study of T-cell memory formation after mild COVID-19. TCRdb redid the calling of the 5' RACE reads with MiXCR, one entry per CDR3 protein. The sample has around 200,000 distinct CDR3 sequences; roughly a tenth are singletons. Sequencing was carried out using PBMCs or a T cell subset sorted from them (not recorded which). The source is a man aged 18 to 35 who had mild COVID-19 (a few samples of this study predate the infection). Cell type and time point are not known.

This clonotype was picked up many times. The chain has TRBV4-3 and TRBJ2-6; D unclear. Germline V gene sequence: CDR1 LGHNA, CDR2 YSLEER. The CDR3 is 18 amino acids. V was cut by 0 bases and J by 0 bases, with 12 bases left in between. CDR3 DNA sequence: TGCGCCAGCAGCCAAGAGGTTATATCCTCCTCTGGGGCCAACGTCCTGACTTTC. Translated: CASSQEVISSSGANVLTF.

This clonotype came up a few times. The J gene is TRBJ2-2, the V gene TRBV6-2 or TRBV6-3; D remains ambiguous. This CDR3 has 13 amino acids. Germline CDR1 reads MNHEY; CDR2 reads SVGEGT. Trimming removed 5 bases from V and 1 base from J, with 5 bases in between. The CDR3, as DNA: TGTGCCAGCAGTAGGGTGAACACCGGGGAGCTGTTTTTT. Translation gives CASSRVNTGELFF.

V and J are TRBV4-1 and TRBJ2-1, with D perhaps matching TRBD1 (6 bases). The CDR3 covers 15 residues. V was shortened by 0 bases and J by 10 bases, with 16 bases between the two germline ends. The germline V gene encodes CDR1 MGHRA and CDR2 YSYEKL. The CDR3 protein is CASSQEAVWGQEQFF. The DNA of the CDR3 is TGCGCCAGCAGCCAAGAGGCGGTTTGGGGGCAGGAGCAGTTCTTC.

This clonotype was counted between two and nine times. This CDR3 is CASSTPGSNTEAFF. For the CDR3, the DNA is TGTGCCAGCAGTACCCCTGGATCGAACACTGAAGCTTTCTTT. The chain employs TRBV28 and TRBJ1-1; no clear D. The germline V gene encodes CDR1 MDHEN and CDR2 SYDVKM. CDR3 length: 14 amino acids. V lost 5 bases and J 1 base, leaving 11 bases between the germline ends.

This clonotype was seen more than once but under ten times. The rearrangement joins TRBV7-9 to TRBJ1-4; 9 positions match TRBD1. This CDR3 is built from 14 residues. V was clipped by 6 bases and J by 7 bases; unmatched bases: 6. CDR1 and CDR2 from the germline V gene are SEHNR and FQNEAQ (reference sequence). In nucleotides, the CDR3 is TGTGCCAGCAGTTACCGGGACAGGGTTGAAAAACTGTTTTTT. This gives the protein CASSYRDRVEKLFF.

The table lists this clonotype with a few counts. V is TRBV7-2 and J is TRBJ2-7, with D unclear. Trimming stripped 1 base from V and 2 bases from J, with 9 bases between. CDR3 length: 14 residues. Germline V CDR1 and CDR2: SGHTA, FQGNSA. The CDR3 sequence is CASSLGLDAYEQYF. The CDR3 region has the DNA TGTGCCAGCAGCTTAGGATTGGACGCCTACGAGCAGTACTTC.

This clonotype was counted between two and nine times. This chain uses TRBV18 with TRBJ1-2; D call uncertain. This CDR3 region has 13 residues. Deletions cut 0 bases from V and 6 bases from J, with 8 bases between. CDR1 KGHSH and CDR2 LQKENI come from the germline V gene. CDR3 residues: CASSPPSADGYTF. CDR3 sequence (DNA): TGTGCCAGCTCACCACCGTCGGCGGATGGCTACACCTTC.

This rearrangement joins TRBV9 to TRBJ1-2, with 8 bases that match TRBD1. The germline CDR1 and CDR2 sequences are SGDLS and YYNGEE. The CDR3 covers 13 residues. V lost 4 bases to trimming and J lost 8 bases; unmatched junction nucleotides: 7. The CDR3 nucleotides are TGTGCCAGCAGCCCCCAGGGGGCTAAGGGCTACACCTTC. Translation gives CASSPQGAKGYTF.

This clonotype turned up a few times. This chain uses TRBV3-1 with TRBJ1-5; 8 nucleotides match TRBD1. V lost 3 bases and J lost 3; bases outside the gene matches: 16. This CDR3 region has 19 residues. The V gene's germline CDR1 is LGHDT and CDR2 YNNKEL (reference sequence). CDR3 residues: CASSQGFPLKTGDNQPQHF. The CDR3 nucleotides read TGTGCCAGCAGCCAGGGTTTTCCATTAAAGACAGGGGACAATCAGCCCCAGCATTTT.

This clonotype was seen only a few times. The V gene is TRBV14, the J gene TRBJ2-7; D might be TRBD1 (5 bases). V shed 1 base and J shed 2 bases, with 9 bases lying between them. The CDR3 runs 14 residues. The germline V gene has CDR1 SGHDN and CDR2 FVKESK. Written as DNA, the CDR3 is TGTGCCAGCAGCCAAGTATGGGGCACCTACGAGCAGTACTTC. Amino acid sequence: CASSQVWGTYEQYF.

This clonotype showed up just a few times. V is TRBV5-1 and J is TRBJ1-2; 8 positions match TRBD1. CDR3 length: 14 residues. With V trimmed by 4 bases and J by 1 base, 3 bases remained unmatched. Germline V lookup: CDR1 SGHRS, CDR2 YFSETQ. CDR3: CASSVDRDNYGYTF. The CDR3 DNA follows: TGCGCCAGCAGCGTGGACAGGGATAACTATGGCTACACCTTC.

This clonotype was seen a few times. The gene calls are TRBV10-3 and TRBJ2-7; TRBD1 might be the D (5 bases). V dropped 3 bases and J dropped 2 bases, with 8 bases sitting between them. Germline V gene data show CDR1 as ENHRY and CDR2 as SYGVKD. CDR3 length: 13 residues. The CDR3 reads CAISEDSTYEQYF. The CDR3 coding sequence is TGTGCCATCAGTGAAGACAGTACCTACGAGCAGTACTTC.

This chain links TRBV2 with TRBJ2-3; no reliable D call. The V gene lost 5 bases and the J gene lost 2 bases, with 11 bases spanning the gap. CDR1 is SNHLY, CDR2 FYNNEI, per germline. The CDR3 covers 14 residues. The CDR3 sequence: CASSYLWSTDTQYF. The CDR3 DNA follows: TGTGCCAGCAGTTATTTATGGTCCACAGATACGCAGTATTTT. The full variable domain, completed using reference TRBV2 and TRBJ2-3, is EPEVTQTPSHQVTQMGQEVILRCVPISNHLYFYWYRQILGQKVEFLVSFYNNEISEKSEIFDDQFSVERPDGSNFTLKIRSTKLEDSAMYFCASSYLWSTDTQYFGPGTRLTVL.

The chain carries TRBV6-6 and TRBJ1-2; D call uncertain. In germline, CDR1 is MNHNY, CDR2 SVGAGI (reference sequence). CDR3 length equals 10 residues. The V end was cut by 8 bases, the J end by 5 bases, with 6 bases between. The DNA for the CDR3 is TGTGCCAGCGGCCAATATGGCTACACCTTC. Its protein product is CASGQYGYTF.